A single sample gave rise to the 18 T cell receptor beta chains below, sequenced in a study of blood T cell repertoires in COVID-19. The table came from immunoSEQ multiplex PCR; TCRdb's copy has only in-frame clones and leaves some out. The sample lists some 150,000 clones, roughly 84% occurring once. The sample comprised peripheral blood. The receptors here all came from a man between 60 and 70 years old with COVID-19, enrolled during active disease.

V usage is TRBV5-1 and J usage is TRBJ2-4, with no clear D. The CDR3 runs to 12 residues. Trimming took 0 bases from V and 7 from J, leaving 5 bases between them. Germline values: CDR1 SGHRS, CDR2 YFSETQ. CDR3 nucleotide sequence: TGCGCCAGCAGCTTGGACTCTAACATTCAGTACTTC. Residues: CASSLDSNIQYF.

The rearrangement uses TRBV3-1 (or the pseudogene TRBV3-2) and TRBJ1-2; D remains unclear. Trimming removed 1 base at V and 3 bases at J, with 15 bases between. CDR1 and CDR2 (germline): LGHDT, YNNKEL (reference sequence). The CDR3 spans 16 residues. CDR3 nucleotides: TGTGCCAGCAGCCAAGGTATGGGCGAGAAATACTATGGCTACACCTTC. Encoded protein: CASSQGMGEKYYGYTF.

The genes are TRBV5-1 and TRBJ1-2, with 7 bases fitting TRBD1. The length of the CDR3 is 14 residues. Per the germline V gene, CDR1 is SGHRS and CDR2 is YFSETQ. Germline trimming cut 4 bases from V and 4 bases from J; bases unmatched to any gene: 7. Here the CDR3 reads CASSPETGIYGYTF. The CDR3 region has the DNA TGCGCCAGCAGCCCAGAGACAGGGATCTATGGCTACACCTTC.

V is TRBV28 and J is TRBJ1-3; unclear D gene. The V gene's germline CDR1 is MDHEN and CDR2 SYDVKM. The CDR3 loop spans 17 amino acids. The germline V and J ends were trimmed by 5 bases and 0 bases, with 17 bases remaining between them. The CDR3 DNA reads TGTGCCAGCAGTAGCCCTCTAAAAAGCAACTCTGGAAACACCATATATTTT. Protein: CASSSPLKSNSGNTIYF.

In DNA, the CDR3 is TGTGCCAGCAGTTACTCCATGACAGTGAATGAGCAGTTCTTC. It is translated as CASSYSMTVNEQFF. The chain is built from TRBV6-2 or TRBV6-3 and TRBJ2-1; possibly TRBD1 for D (5 bases). Trimming removed 0 bases from V and 7 bases from J, with 10 bases in between. This CDR3 is 14 amino acids long. Germline V gene data show CDR1 as MNHEY and CDR2 as SVGEGT.

V gene TRBV6-2 or TRBV6-3 combines with J gene TRBJ2-5; TRBD2 matches at 13 bases. Trimming at V came to 2 bases and at J to 2 bases, leaving 11 bases not matched to a gene. Germline V gives CDR1 MNHEY, CDR2 SVGEGT. The CDR3 runs 19 residues. The DNA for the CDR3 is TGTGCCAGCAGTTACACCATTGGACTAGCGGGGGATTTACAAGAGACCCAGTACTTC. It specifies CASSYTIGLAGDLQETQYF.

The chain combines TRBV6-5 with TRBJ1-5; D is uncertain. This CDR3 is built from 14 residues. Germline CDR1 reads MNHEY; CDR2 reads SVGAGI. Trimming stripped 7 bases from V and 0 bases from J, with 10 bases between. The CDR3 loop is CASTSGDSNQPQHF. The CDR3 DNA reads as TGTGCCAGCACTTCCGGGGATAGCAATCAGCCCCAGCATTTT.

The rearrangement joins TRBV12-3 or TRBV12-4 to TRBJ1-1; TRBD1 is a possible D gene (5 bases). V was cut by 7 bases and J by 1 base, with 7 bases left in between. The CDR3 runs 12 residues. Here the CDR3 DNA reads TGTGCCAGCAATAGGGGGAACACTGAAGCTTTCTTT. Amino acid sequence: CASNRGNTEAFF.

The rearrangement links TRBV7-2 to TRBJ1-1; TRBD1 aligns across 8 bases. The CDR3 is 14 amino acids. Trimming took 5 bases from V and 1 from J; bases not matched to a gene: 3. Germline V lookup: CDR1 SGHTA, CDR2 FQGNSA. The CDR3 protein is CASSTGQGNTEAFF. Here the CDR3 DNA reads TGTGCCAGCAGCACCGGACAGGGGAACACTGAAGCTTTCTTT.

This chain joins TRBV4-3 and TRBJ1-1; 8 nucleotides align to TRBD1. The CDR3 consists of 17 residues. Germline V CDR1 and CDR2: LGHNA, YSLEER. V lost 4 bases, J lost 0 bases, and 10 bases stayed unmatched. DNA of the CDR3: TGCGCCAGCAGCCTTCAGGGGGCCCCGGGCATGAACACTGAAGCTTTCTTT. Translation gives CASSLQGAPGMNTEAFF.

This clone was seen only once. J is TRBJ1-2 and V is TRBV19; possible D gene TRBD1, 5 bases. The CDR3 totals 13 residues. The V end lost 3 bases, the J end lost 2 bases, and 7 bases lay between the germline ends. The germline V gene has CDR1 LNHDA and CDR2 SQIVND (reference sequence). CDR3 DNA: TGTGCCAGTAGTATGGACACAAACTATGGCTACACCTTC. This sequence encodes CASSMDTNYGYTF.

This clone was seen a single time. V usage is TRBV30 and J usage is TRBJ2-1; D possibly corresponds to TRBD1 (6 bases). The CDR3 is made up of 13 amino acids. Germline V lookup: CDR1 GTSNPN, CDR2 SVGIG (reference sequence). V was cut by 0 bases and J by 9 bases, with 12 bases left in between. The CDR3 DNA sequence: TGTGCCTGGAGTGTAAAAGGGGGTGGTGAGCAGTTCTTC. Its translation is CAWSVKGGGEQFF.

V usage is TRBV7-2 and J usage is TRBJ2-5, with D perhaps TRBD1 (6 bases). The CDR3 spans 14 residues. Trimming stripped 5 bases from V and 5 bases from J, with 15 bases between. Germline V gene sequence: CDR1 SGHTA, CDR2 FQGNSA. The CDR3 nucleotides read TGTGCCAGCAGCCTAAACAGGGTTCGCGAGACCCAGTACTTC. Residues: CASSLNRVRETQYF.

This clone was counted once. V usage is TRBV7-2 and J usage is TRBJ1-2; D is possibly TRBD1 (6 bases). There are 15 residues in the CDR3. Trimming took 4 bases from V and 2 from J, leaving 14 bases between them. Germline CDR1 reads SGHTA; CDR2 reads FQGNSA. CDR3: CASSSGQLRNYGYTF. CDR3 nucleotide sequence: TGTGCCAGCAGCTCAGGACAGTTAAGAAACTATGGCTACACCTTC.

This sequence joins TRBV7-2 and TRBJ2-3; no firm D call. V lost 1 base and J 5 bases, leaving 7 bases between the germline ends. The CDR3 sequence is 13 residues long. Per the germline V gene, CDR1 is SGHTA and CDR2 is FQGNSA. The CDR3, as DNA: TGTGCCAGCAGCTTAGGACACGTAGATACGCAGTATTTT. Translated: CASSLGHVDTQYF. Complete variable domain (other parts from reference TRBV7-2 and TRBJ2-3): GAGVSQSPSNKVTEKGKDVELRCDPISGHTALYWYRQSLGQGLEFLIYFQGNSAPDKSGLPSDRFSAERTGGSVSTLTIQRTQQEDSAVYLCASSLGHVDTQYFGPGTRLTVL.

The V and J genes are TRBV5-5 and TRBJ2-7; TRBD2 agrees at 7 bases. The CDR3 is 15 amino acids. Looked up from germline, CDR1 is SGHKS and CDR2 is YYEKEE (reference sequence). V gave up 4 bases and J gave up 4 bases; unmatched junction bases: 11. Here the CDR3 reads CASSPGRGNAYEQYF. In nucleotides, the CDR3 is TGTGCCAGCAGCCCGGGGAGGGGAAACGCTTACGAGCAGTACTTC.

There are a few counts of this clone. Other DNA sequences in the same sample also yield this CDR3. The chain uses TRBV6-4 and TRBJ1-2, with D uncertain. CDR3 length: 11 amino acids. Germline CDR1 MRHNA, CDR2 SNTAGT. Between the trimmed V and J ends, which lost 0 bases and 8 bases, there was a span of 4 bases. DNA of the CDR3: TGTGCCAGCAGTGACTCGAGAGGCTACACCTTC. Its protein product is CASSDSRGYTF.

In this sample, this clone turned up a few times. The chain recombines TRBV6-6 with TRBJ1-1, with D perhaps matching TRBD1 (6 bases). Germline assignment: CDR1 MNHNY and CDR2 SVGAGI (reference sequence). The germline V and J ends were trimmed by 0 bases and 4 bases, with 12 bases remaining between them. The CDR3 runs to 15 residues. The CDR3 sequence is CASSYSTGGGTEAFF. The CDR3 DNA reads as TGTGCCAGCAGTTACTCGACAGGCGGAGGCACTGAAGCTTTCTTT.